One and the same sample provided the 7 T cell receptor beta chains below, sequenced in a study of T-cell reconstitution after alpha-beta-depleted transplantation in children. Preparation of the TCRbeta library involved a method that used unique molecular identifiers. MiXCR, applied by TCRdb to the PCR reads, yields one record per CDR3 protein. The table has around 410,000 distinct CDR3 sequences, about a tenth seen once. This material consisted of PBMCs from the stem cell graft donor, taken from the stem cell graft. These receptors all stem from a human donor who donated a stem cell graft to a child with acute myeloid leukemia.

This clonotype was recorded many times. CDR3 nucleotide sequence: TGTGCCAGCAGCTTAACAGGGAATAATTCACCCCTCCACTTT. The encoded protein is CASSLTGNNSPLHF. The V and J genes are TRBV7-9 and TRBJ1-6, with a possible D match to TRBD1 (6 bases). The CDR3 is made up of 14 amino acids. The V end lost 2 bases, the J end lost 5 bases, and 7 bases lay between the germline ends. Per germline, CDR1 SEHNR and CDR2 FQNEAQ (reference sequence).

This clonotype showed up many times. This sequence joins TRBV20-1 and TRBJ2-5; possibly TRBD2 for D (5 bases). V dropped 7 bases and J dropped 3 bases, with 12 bases sitting between them. Germline loops: CDR1 DFQATT, CDR2 SNEGSKA (reference sequence). This CDR3 is 12 amino acids long. CDR3 in amino acids: CSGLDFKETQYF. The CDR3 DNA is TGCAGTGGACTGGACTTCAAAGAGACCCAGTACTTC.

This clonotype has only a few counts. The V call is TRBV4-1, the J call TRBJ2-7, with D tentatively TRBD1 (6 bases). Trimming stripped 2 bases from V and 5 bases from J, with 16 bases between. CDR1 is MGHRA and CDR2 is YSYEKL in the germline V gene. CDR3 size: 15 residues. In nucleotides, the CDR3 is TGCGCCAGCAGCCAACGACAGGTCGATGACGACGAGCAGTACTTC. Translating gives CASSQRQVDDDEQYF.

V is TRBV30 and J is TRBJ2-1; perhaps TRBD2 as D (5 bases). Per germline, CDR1 GTSNPN and CDR2 SVGIG (reference sequence). V lost 1 base and J lost 8, with 15 bases in between. The CDR3 covers 14 residues. CDR3 sequence: CAWSDGPPRDEQFF. CDR3 in DNA: TGTGCCTGGAGTGACGGACCCCCGCGGGATGAGCAGTTCTTC.

This clonotype turned up a few times. V is TRBV30 and J is TRBJ2-1; perhaps TRBD2 as D (5 bases). V lost 3 bases and J 7 bases, leaving 13 bases between the germline ends. Germline assignment: CDR1 GTSNPN and CDR2 SVGIG (reference sequence). This CDR3 contains 13 residues. The CDR3 DNA reads TGTGCCTGGAGCAGCGGAGAAGGGAATGAGCAGTTCTTC. Amino acids: CAWSSGEGNEQFF.

For this clonotype: It may be a read error: a sequence one base away is much more abundant. The chain employs TRBV12-3 or TRBV12-4 and TRBJ2-2, with D maybe TRBD1 (7 bases). There are 16 residues in the CDR3. This CDR3 is CASSPLGTENTGGLFF. The CDR3 coding sequence is TGTGCCAGCAGCCCTTTGGGGACAGAGAACACCGGGGGGCTGTTTTTT.

This clonotype was seen more than once but under ten times. The chain carries TRBV6-5 and TRBJ2-7; the match to TRBD2 covers 13 bases. The CDR3 totals 15 residues. Trimming removed 4 bases from V and 3 bases from J; junction bases left unmatched: 3. CDR1 is MNHEY, CDR2 SVGAGI, per germline. The CDR3 DNA reads as TGTGCCAGCAGTTGGACTAGCGGGAGTATCTACGAGCAGTACTTC. Its protein is CASSWTSGSIYEQYF.